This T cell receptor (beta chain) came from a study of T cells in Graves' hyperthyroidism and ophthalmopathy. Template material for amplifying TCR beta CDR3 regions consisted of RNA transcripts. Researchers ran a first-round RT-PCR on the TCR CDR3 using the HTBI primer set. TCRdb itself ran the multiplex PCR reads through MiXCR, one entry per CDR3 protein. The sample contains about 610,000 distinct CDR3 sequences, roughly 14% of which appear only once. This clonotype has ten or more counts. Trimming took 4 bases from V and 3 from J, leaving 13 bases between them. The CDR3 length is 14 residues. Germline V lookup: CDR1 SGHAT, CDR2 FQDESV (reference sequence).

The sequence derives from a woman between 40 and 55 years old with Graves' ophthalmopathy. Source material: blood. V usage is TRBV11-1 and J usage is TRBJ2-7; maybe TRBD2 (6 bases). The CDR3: CASSSEGSHYEQYF. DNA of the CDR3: TGTGCCAGCAGCTCGGAGGGCAGCCACTACGAGCAGTACTTC.